The 3 T cell receptor beta chains listed next were all sequenced from one sample in a study of post-analysis software for immune sequencing data. The antigens these receptors bind are not known. Carried by the TCR beta cDNA libraries were unique molecular identifiers. TCRdb analysed the PCR reads with MiXCR anew, one entry per CDR3 protein. The sample lists some 370,000 distinct CDR3 sequences, approximately 33% occurring once. Study-wide results and limits: With TRBV5-6, TRBV5-1 and TRBV20-1 included, a handful of TRBV segments were more frequent in patients than in controls.

The source material was blood. These receptor sequences come from a girl aged 5 to 17 with multiple sclerosis.

This chain connects TRBV5-1 to TRBJ2-1, with D possibly being TRBD1 (6 bases). Germline V CDR1 and CDR2: SGHRS, YFSETQ. This CDR3 has 16 amino acids. Trimming took off 2 bases at V and 3 bases at J, with 15 bases between the two ends. The CDR3 spells CASSLWQGKVYNEQFF. CDR3 coding DNA: TGCGCCAGCAGCTTATGGCAGGGGAAGGTCTACAATGAGCAGTTCTTC.

This chain links TRBV11-2 with TRBJ1-1; D gene uncertain. V was shortened by 8 bases and J by 11 bases, with 15 bases between the two germline ends. The V gene's germline CDR1 is SGHAT and CDR2 FQNNGV. The CDR3 has 11 residues. The CDR3 DNA follows: TGTGCCAGCCGTTACACGCAGGAGGCTTTCTTT. This translates into CASRYTQEAFF.

The rearrangement joins TRBV20-1 to TRBJ2-5, with TRBD1 matching 11 bases. Germline CDR1 and CDR2: DFQATT and SNEGSKA (reference sequence). The CDR3 covers 15 residues. J was trimmed by 4 bases and V by 1 base; bases with no gene match: 5. CDR3 residues: CSARAGQGAGETQYF. Here the CDR3 DNA reads TGCAGTGCTAGAGCCGGACAGGGGGCCGGAGAGACCCAGTACTTC.